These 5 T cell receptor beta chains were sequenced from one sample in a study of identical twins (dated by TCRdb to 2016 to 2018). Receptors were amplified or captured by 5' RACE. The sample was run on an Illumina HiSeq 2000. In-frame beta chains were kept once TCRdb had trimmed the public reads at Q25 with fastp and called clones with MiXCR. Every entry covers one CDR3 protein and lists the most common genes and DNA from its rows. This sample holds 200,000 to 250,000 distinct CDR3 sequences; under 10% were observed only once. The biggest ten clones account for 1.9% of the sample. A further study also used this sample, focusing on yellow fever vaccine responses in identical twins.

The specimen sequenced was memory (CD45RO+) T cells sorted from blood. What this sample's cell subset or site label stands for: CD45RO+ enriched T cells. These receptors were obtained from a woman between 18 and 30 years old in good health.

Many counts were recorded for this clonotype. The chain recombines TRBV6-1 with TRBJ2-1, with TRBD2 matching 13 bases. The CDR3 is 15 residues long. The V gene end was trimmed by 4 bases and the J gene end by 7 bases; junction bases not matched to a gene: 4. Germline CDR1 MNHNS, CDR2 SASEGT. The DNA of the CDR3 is TGTGCCAGCAGTGGGACTAGCGGGAGATGGAATGAGCAGTTCTTC. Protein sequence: CASSGTSGRWNEQFF.

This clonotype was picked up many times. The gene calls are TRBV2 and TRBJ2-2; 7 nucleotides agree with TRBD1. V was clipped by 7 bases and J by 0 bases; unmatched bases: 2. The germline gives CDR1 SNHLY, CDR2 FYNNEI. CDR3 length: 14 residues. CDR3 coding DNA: TGTGCCAGCACTCAGGGGGCGAACACCGGGGAGCTGTTTTTT. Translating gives CASTQGANTGELFF.

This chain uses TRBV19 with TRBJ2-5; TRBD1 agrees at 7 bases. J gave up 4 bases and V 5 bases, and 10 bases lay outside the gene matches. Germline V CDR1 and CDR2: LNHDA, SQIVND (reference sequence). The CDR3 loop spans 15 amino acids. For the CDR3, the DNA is TGTGCCAGTAGTCCCCGGGACAGCCGAGGAGAGACCCAGTACTTC. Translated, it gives CASSPRDSRGETQYF.

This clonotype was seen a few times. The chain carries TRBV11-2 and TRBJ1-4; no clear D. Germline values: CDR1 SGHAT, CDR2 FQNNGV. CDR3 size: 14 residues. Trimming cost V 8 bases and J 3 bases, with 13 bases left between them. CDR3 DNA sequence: TGTGCCAGCGGTAGCCGGTTTCCTAATGAAAAACTGTTTTTT. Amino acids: CASGSRFPNEKLFF.

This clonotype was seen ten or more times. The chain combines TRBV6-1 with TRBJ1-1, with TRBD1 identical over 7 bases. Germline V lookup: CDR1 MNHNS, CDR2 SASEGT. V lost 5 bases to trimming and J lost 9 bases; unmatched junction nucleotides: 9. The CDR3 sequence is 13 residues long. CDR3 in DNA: TGTGCCAGCAGTCCATGGGACAGCCTCAAAGCTTTCTTT. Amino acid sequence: CASSPWDSLKAFF.